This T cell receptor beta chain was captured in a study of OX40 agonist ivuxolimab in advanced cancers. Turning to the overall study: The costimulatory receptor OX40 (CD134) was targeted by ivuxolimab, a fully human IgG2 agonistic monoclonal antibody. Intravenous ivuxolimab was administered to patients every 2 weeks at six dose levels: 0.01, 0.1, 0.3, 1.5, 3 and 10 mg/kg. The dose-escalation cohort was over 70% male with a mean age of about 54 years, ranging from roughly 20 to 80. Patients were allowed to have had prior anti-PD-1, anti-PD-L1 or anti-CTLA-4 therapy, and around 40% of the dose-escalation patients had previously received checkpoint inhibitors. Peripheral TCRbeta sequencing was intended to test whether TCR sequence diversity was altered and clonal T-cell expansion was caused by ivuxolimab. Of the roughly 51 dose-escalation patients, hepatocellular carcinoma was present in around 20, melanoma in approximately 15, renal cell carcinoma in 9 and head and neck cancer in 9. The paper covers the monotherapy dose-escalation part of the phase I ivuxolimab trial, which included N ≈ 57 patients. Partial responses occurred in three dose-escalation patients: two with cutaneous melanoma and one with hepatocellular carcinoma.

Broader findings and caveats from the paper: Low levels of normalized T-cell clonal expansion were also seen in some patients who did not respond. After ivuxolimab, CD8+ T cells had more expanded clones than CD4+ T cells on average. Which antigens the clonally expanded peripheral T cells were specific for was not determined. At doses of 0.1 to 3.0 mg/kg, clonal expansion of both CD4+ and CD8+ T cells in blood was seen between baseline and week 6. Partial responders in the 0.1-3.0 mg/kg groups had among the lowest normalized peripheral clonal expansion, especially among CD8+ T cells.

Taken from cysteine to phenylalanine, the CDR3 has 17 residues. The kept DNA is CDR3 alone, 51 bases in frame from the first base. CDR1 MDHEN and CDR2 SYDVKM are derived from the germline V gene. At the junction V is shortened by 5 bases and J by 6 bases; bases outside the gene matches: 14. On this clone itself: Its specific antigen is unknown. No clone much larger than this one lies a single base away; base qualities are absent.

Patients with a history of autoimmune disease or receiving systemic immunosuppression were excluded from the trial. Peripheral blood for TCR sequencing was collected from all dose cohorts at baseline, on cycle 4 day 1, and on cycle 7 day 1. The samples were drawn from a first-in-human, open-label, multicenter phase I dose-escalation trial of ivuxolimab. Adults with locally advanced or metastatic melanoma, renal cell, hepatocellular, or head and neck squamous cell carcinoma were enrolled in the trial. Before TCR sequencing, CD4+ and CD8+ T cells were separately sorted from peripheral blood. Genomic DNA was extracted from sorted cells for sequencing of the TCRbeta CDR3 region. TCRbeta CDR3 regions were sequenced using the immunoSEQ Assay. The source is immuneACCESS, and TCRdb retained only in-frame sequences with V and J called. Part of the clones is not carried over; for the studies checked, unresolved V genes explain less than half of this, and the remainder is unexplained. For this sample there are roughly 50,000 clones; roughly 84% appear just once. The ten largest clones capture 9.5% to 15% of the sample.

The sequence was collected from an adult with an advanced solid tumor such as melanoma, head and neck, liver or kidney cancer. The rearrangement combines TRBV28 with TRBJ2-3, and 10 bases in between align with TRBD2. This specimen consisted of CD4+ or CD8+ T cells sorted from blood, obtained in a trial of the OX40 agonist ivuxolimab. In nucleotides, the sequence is TGTGCCAGCAGTATAGTAAGCGGGAGGGCTCTCCGTGATACGCAGTATTTT. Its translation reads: CASSIVSGRALRDTQYF.